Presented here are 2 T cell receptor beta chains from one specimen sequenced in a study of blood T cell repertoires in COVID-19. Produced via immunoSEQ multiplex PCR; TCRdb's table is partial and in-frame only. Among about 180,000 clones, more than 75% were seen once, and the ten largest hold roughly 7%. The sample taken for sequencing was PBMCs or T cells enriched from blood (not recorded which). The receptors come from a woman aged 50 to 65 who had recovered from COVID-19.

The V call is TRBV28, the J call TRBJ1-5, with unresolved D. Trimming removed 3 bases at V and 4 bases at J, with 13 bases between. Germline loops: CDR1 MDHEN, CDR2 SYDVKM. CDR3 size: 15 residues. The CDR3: CASSLVQVINQPQHF. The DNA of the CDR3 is TGTGCCAGCAGTTTGGTTCAGGTAATTAATCAGCCCCAGCATTTT.

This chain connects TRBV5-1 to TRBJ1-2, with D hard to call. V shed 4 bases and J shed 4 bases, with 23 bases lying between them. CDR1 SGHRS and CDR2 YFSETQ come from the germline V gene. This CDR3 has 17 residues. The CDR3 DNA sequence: TGCGCCAGCAGCCTAGGCTACTCCGGGAGCCACTTCTATGGCTACACCTTC. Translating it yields CASSLGYSGSHFYGYTF.